These 23 T cell receptor beta chains share one sample of origin, sequenced in a study of T cell changes during pregnancy in multiple sclerosis. Profiled with immunoSEQ multiplex PCR; TCRdb holds only in-frame clones, not every one. The sample records some 76,000 clones, approximately 91% being singletons. This specimen was CD4+ T cells from peripheral blood mononuclear cells, taken after pregnancy. The receptor source for this set is a female donor with multiple sclerosis, enrolled in a pregnancy study.

The chain joins TRBV7-3 to TRBJ2-1; 9 bases match TRBD2. The V gene's germline CDR1 is SGHTA and CDR2 FQGTGA. The CDR3 is 14 amino acids. V was clipped by 5 bases and J by 6 bases; unmatched bases: 5. Here the CDR3 reads CASSLLAGPNEQFF. The CDR3 DNA sequence: TGTGCCAGCAGCCTGCTAGCGGGGCCCAATGAGCAGTTCTTC.

CDR3 in DNA: TGTGCCAGCAGCTTATTACTAGCCGGGGAGCTGTTTTTT. Translation: CASSLLLAGELFF. The rearrangement uses TRBV7-9 and TRBJ2-2; D possibly corresponds to TRBD2 (5 bases). Germline V CDR1 and CDR2: SEHNR, FQNEAQ (reference sequence). Deletions cut 2 bases from V and 6 bases from J, with 7 bases between. This CDR3 contains 13 residues.

This chain joins TRBV18 and TRBJ1-1; TRBD1 matches 9 bases. There are 16 residues in the CDR3. The J segment lost 1 base and the V segment lost 6 bases, leaving 9 bases of the junction unmatched. CDR1 is KGHSH, CDR2 LQKENI, per germline. The CDR3 sequence is CASSEGQGRWNTEAFF. The CDR3 nucleotides read TGTGCCAGCTCCGAGGGACAGGGTAGGTGGAACACTGAAGCTTTCTTT.

The rearrangement joins TRBV5-1 to TRBJ2-3, with 11 bases aligning to TRBD2. J was trimmed by 4 bases and V by 0 bases; bases with no gene match: 4. The CDR3 is 16 amino acids. CDR1 and CDR2 from the germline V gene are SGHRS and YFSETQ. DNA of the CDR3: TGCGCCAGCAGCTTGGGACTAGCGGGATATCCAGATACGCAGTATTTT. Protein: CASSLGLAGYPDTQYF.

CDR3 sequence (DNA): TGTGCCAGTAGGACTTCCGGCGGGTATGGCTACACCTTC. This encodes CASRTSGGYGYTF. The chain carries TRBV19 and TRBJ1-2; D is unresolved. Germline CDR1 reads LNHDA; CDR2 reads SQIVND (reference sequence). Trimming left V 6 bases short and J 5 bases short, with 13 bases between. The CDR3 runs 13 residues.

The chain links TRBV7-9 to TRBJ1-1; 9 bases fit TRBD1. The V gene's germline CDR1 is SEHNR and CDR2 FQNEAQ (reference sequence). This CDR3 is 15 amino acids long. Trimming took 5 bases from V and 1 from J; bases not matched to a gene: 5. CDR3 bases: TGTGCCAGCAGCCCCGGGACAGGGAAGAACACTGAAGCTTTCTTT. It specifies CASSPGTGKNTEAFF.

The table lists this clone with a few counts. The J gene is TRBJ1-1, the V gene TRBV19; 7 bases are a match to TRBD1. J lost 5 bases, V lost 3 bases, and 3 bases had no gene match. CDR1 and CDR2 from the germline V gene are LNHDA and SQIVND (reference sequence). This CDR3 contains 13 residues. The CDR3 bases are TGTGCCAGTAGTATTGACAGGGAGACTGAAGCTTTCTTT. It specifies CASSIDRETEAFF.

The V and J genes are TRBV5-1 and TRBJ2-7, with D uncertain. In germline, CDR1 is SGHRS, CDR2 YFSETQ. The CDR3 totals 15 residues. V was cut by 2 bases and J by 0 bases, with 12 bases left in between. The CDR3 bases are TGCGCCAGCAGCTTTGGCCGAGGAAGCTCCTACGAGCAGTACTTC. This sequence encodes CASSFGRGSSYEQYF.

The chain employs TRBV30 and TRBJ2-5; tentative D call: TRBD1 (5 bases). Germline V CDR1 and CDR2: GTSNPN, SVGIG (reference sequence). The CDR3 runs 12 residues. Between the trimmed V and J ends, which lost 6 bases and 2 bases, there was a span of 10 bases. The CDR3 spells CACDSLQETQYF. CDR3 in DNA: TGTGCCTGTGACAGTCTACAAGAGACCCAGTACTTC.

In this sample, this clone turned up once. The J gene is TRBJ2-1, the V gene TRBV6-5; no definite D call. The CDR3 loop spans 14 amino acids. Germline-derived CDR1 and CDR2 are MNHEY and SVGAGI. V was clipped by 6 bases and J by 5 bases, with 14 bases between them. The CDR3 DNA is TGTGCCAGCAGGGAGCTAGTTTTGAACAATGAGCAGTTCTTC. It translates to CASRELVLNNEQFF.

This rearrangement joins TRBV6-1 to TRBJ2-3; the match to TRBD2 covers 10 bases. With V trimmed by 7 bases and J by 0 bases, 4 bases remained unmatched. Per germline, CDR1 MNHNS and CDR2 SASEGT. This CDR3 spans 15 amino acids. The CDR3 sequence: CASILAGGSTDTQYF. CDR3 DNA sequence: TGTGCCAGCATCTTAGCGGGAGGTAGCACAGATACGCAGTATTTT.

V usage is TRBV6-1 and J usage is TRBJ2-7; 9 bases line up with TRBD1. From germline, CDR1 is MNHNS and CDR2 SASEGT. V lost 0 bases, J lost 3 bases, and 3 bases stayed unmatched. CDR3 length: 15 residues. The CDR3 nucleotides are TGTGCCAGCAGTGAAGCGCAGGGACAGGGCTACGAGCAGTACTTC. This sequence encodes CASSEAQGQGYEQYF.

This sequence joins TRBV4-1 and TRBJ2-7, with 9 nucleotides matching TRBD1. CDR1 is MGHRA, CDR2 YSYEKL, per germline. Trimming removed 1 base from V and 2 bases from J; junction bases left unmatched: 3. The CDR3 runs to 15 residues. CDR3: CASSQGQGGTYEQYF. As DNA, the CDR3 is TGCGCCAGCAGCCAAGGACAGGGGGGAACCTACGAGCAGTACTTC.

V gene TRBV4-1 combines with J gene TRBJ1-1; TRBD1 matches 9 bases. This CDR3 is built from 17 residues. Germline trimming cut 0 bases from V and 4 bases from J; bases unmatched to any gene: 9. Germline-derived CDR1 and CDR2 are MGHRA and YSYEKL. CDR3 nucleotide sequence: TGCGCCAGCAGCCAAGATTTGGACAGGGGCCAGAGCACTGAAGCTTTCTTT. Translation gives CASSQDLDRGQSTEAFF.

CDR3 nucleotides: TGTGCCAGCAGTGAGGACAGAGGATCTGAAAAACTGTTTTTT. It is translated as CASSEDRGSEKLFF. The chain has TRBV2 and TRBJ1-4; a possible D gene is TRBD1 (6 bases). Trimming stripped 3 bases from V and 7 bases from J, with 12 bases between. Germline-derived CDR1 and CDR2 are SNHLY and FYNNEI. CDR3 size: 14 residues.

The chain uses TRBV6-1 and TRBJ2-1; a weak D match, TRBD2 (6 bases). Trimming removed 8 bases from V and 7 bases from J, with 15 bases in between. The CDR3 loop spans 13 amino acids. Germline V gene data show CDR1 as MNHNS and CDR2 as SASEGT. CDR3 DNA: TGTGCCAGCTCCCTGCGGGGACGAAATGAGCAGTTCTTC. This codes for CASSLRGRNEQFF.

The rearrangement links TRBV28 to TRBJ1-2; possible D gene TRBD1, 5 bases. Trimming took 10 bases from V and 8 from J, leaving 23 bases between them. CDR1 and CDR2 (germline): MDHEN, SYDVKM. The length of the CDR3 is 14 residues. CDR3 region: CAIRPTGGGYGYTF. In nucleotides, the CDR3 is TGTGCCATCCGCCCAACTGGGGGGGGTTACGGCTACACCTTC.

The chain combines TRBV5-5 with TRBJ1-4, with D maybe TRBD1 (5 bases). CDR1 and CDR2 from the germline V gene are SGHKS and YYEKEE (reference sequence). The CDR3 is 14 amino acids. The V end lost 1 base, the J end lost 4 bases, and 8 bases lay between the germline ends. In DNA, the CDR3 is TGTGCCAGCAGCTTGAGACAGCATAATGAAAAACTGTTTTTT. This encodes CASSLRQHNEKLFF.

The rearrangement joins TRBV7-9 to TRBJ2-5; 15 bases are shared with TRBD2. CDR3 length: 16 residues. J lost 3 bases, V lost 3 bases, and 2 bases had no gene match. Germline CDR1 is SEHNR and CDR2 is FQNEAQ (reference sequence). The CDR3 here is CASSFGTSGRKETQYF. CDR3 in DNA: TGTGCCAGCAGCTTCGGGACTAGCGGGAGGAAAGAGACCCAGTACTTC.

Only one count was recorded for this clone. The chain uses TRBV5-8 and TRBJ1-6; D perhaps matches TRBD1 (6 bases). The V gene's germline CDR1 is SGHTS and CDR2 YDEGEE. The V end was cut by 3 bases, the J end by 2 bases, with 12 bases between. The CDR3 totals 16 residues. For the CDR3, the DNA is TGTGCCAGCAGCTCCGCAGGGGTGGCCTATAATTCACCCCTCCACTTT. Its translation: CASSSAGVAYNSPLHF.

This clone came up once. The chain carries TRBV30 and TRBJ1-2; D possibly corresponds to TRBD1 (6 bases). Trimming removed 2 bases from V and 4 bases from J, with 20 bases in between. The V gene's germline CDR1 is GTSNPN and CDR2 SVGIG (reference sequence). The CDR3 has 16 amino acids. The CDR3 nucleotides are TGTGCCTGGAGTCAAATACCCCAGACAGGCTCCTATGGCTACACCTTC. As protein: CAWSQIPQTGSYGYTF.

The chain carries TRBV7-6 and TRBJ2-2; TRBD2 might be the D (5 bases). From germline, CDR1 is SGHVS and CDR2 FNYEAQ. The V and J ends lost 5 bases and 0 bases respectively, with 13 bases between them. The length of the CDR3 is 16 residues. The CDR3: CASSLRRTANTGELFF. DNA for the CDR3: TGTGCCAGCAGCCTGAGGAGGACGGCGAACACCGGGGAGCTGTTTTTT.

This chain uses TRBV19 with TRBJ1-5; possibly TRBD1 for D (6 bases). CDR1 is LNHDA, CDR2 SQIVND, per germline (reference sequence). The CDR3 is 17 residues long. The V and J ends lost 1 base and 1 base respectively, with 14 bases between them. The DNA of the CDR3 is TGTGCCAGTAGTATAGGAGGGGGGGCTAGGAGCAATCAGCCCCAGCATTTT. This codes for CASSIGGGARSNQPQHF.